One sample yielded the 14 T cell receptor beta chains listed below, sequenced in a study of shared clonotypes between healthy human individuals. TCRdb keeps only in-frame clones here, not all; method: immunoSEQ multiplex PCR. Among more than 1,200,000 clones listed, approximately 98.5% were seen once. Sequenced sample: naive CD4+ T cells sorted from blood. Subset indicated: CD45RA+ positively selected. The receptors come from a man aged 30 to 45 in good health.

The V call is TRBV11-2, the J call TRBJ1-5, with D possibly matching TRBD1 (6 bases). The V gene's germline CDR1 is SGHAT and CDR2 FQNNGV. V lost 5 bases, J lost 0 bases, and 20 bases lay in between. The CDR3 runs to 18 residues. The CDR3 region is CASSPGHPGAYSNQPQHF. CDR3 bases: TGTGCCAGCAGCCCGGGACACCCAGGGGCTTATAGCAATCAGCCCCAGCATTTT.

The V gene is TRBV5-1, the J gene TRBJ1-1; D perhaps matches TRBD1 (5 bases). Trimming removed 1 base at V and 5 bases at J, with 12 bases between. The germline V gene has CDR1 SGHRS and CDR2 YFSETQ. The CDR3 loop spans 14 amino acids. CDR3 protein: CASSLRGTGTEAFF. The CDR3 coding sequence is TGCGCCAGCAGCTTGCGGGGGACGGGGACTGAAGCTTTCTTT.

This sequence joins TRBV5-5 and TRBJ1-5; a possible D gene is TRBD1 (5 bases). The ends were cut back, 5 bases at V and 1 base at J, with 13 bases in the middle. Per germline, CDR1 SGHKS and CDR2 YYEKEE (reference sequence). This CDR3 is built from 15 residues. The CDR3, as DNA: TGTGCCAGCAGTGGCAGGGTAGGGAGCAATCAGCCCCAGCATTTT. It codes for CASSGRVGSNQPQHF.

The chain recombines TRBV9 with TRBJ2-7; D might be TRBD2 (5 bases). Trimming pared 0 bases from V and 7 bases from J, leaving 14 bases between. The CDR3 extends over 14 amino acids. Germline loops: CDR1 SGDLS, CDR2 YYNGEE. CDR3 coding DNA: TGTGCCAGCAGCGTAGGGCTTCTCCCGGGGGAGCAGTACTTC. Translating gives CASSVGLLPGEQYF.

As DNA, the CDR3 is TGTGCCAGTAGTATTGACGGGAGGGCCGCCGAGCAGTACTTC. Translation gives CASSIDGRAAEQYF. This chain uses TRBV19 with TRBJ2-7; 8 bases are shared with TRBD2. Germline lookup yields CDR1 LNHDA and CDR2 SQIVND (reference sequence). J was trimmed by 6 bases and V by 3 bases; bases with no gene match: 7. The CDR3 consists of 14 residues.

This clone has a single count. This chain uses TRBV6-5 with TRBJ2-3; D uncertain. This CDR3 is 14 amino acids long. Deletions cut 6 bases from V and 0 bases from J, with 10 bases between. Germline V gene data show CDR1 as MNHEY and CDR2 as SVGAGI. DNA for the CDR3: TGTGCCAGCAGACCTCCCGTAAGCACAGATACGCAGTATTTT. Translation: CASRPPVSTDTQYF.

In its sample, this clone was seen once. This sequence joins TRBV15 and TRBJ2-1; 12 nucleotides line up with TRBD2. Losses at the gene ends were 3 bases for V and 0 bases for J; bases not matched to a gene: 9. Germline V CDR1 and CDR2: LNHNV, YYDKDF (reference sequence). The CDR3 has 19 residues. CDR3 region: CATSSSGTSGFSSYNEQFF. The CDR3 DNA reads as TGTGCCACCAGCAGCTCCGGGACTAGCGGGTTTAGCTCCTACAATGAGCAGTTCTTC.

This clone appeared a single time. The rearrangement links TRBV7-9 to TRBJ2-1; TRBD2 matches at 11 bases. Germline CDR1 is SEHNR and CDR2 is FQNEAQ (reference sequence). V was pared by 5 bases and J by 11 bases, with 11 bases of the junction left unmatched. The CDR3 consists of 15 residues. DNA of the CDR3: TGTGCCAGCAGCCTCCTAGCGGGGGGTCACGTGAAGCAGTTCTTC. It specifies CASSLLAGGHVKQFF. The variable domain in full, completed from reference TRBV7-9 and TRBJ2-1, reads DTGVSQNPRHKITKRGQNVTFRCDPISEHNRLYWYRQTLGQGPEFLTYFQNEAQLEKSRLLSDRFSAERPKGSFSTLEIQRTEQGDSAMYLCASSLLAGGHVKQFFGPGTRLTVL.

This rearrangement joins TRBV9 to TRBJ2-1, with 10 bases matching TRBD2. The CDR3 runs 21 residues. Germline lookup yields CDR1 SGDLS and CDR2 YYNGEE. V lost 0 bases and J lost 4; bases outside the gene matches: 19. The CDR3 nucleotides read TGTGCCAGCAGCGTAGTGCCGGCGGGGGCTAGCGGGAGTGATGTATACAATGAGCAGTTCTTC. Residues: CASSVVPAGASGSDVYNEQFF.

Remarks on this clone: Distinct nucleotide sequences in the sample also encode this CDR3. CDR3 region: CASSLVGQGAGEQYF. DNA for the CDR3: TGTGCCAGCAGCTTAGTGGGACAGGGGGCAGGTGAGCAGTACTTC. The V gene is TRBV7-6, the J gene TRBJ2-7; 12 positions match TRBD1. V was clipped by 1 base and J by 7 bases; unmatched bases: 5. Germline V gene lookup returns CDR1 SGHVS and CDR2 FNYEAQ. CDR3 length: 15 amino acids.

This sequence joins TRBV6-5 and TRBJ2-1; TRBD2 matches at 12 bases. The CDR3 loop spans 14 amino acids. The J segment lost 9 bases and the V segment lost 5 bases, leaving 5 bases of the junction unmatched. Germline lookup yields CDR1 MNHEY and CDR2 SVGAGI. The CDR3 region has the DNA TGTGCCAGCAGTGCTAGCGGGAGGGCCGTTGAGCAGTTCTTC. Its translation is CASSASGRAVEQFF.

This clone has only one observation. This chain's CDR3 is CAGSQKTGLGQPQHF. The CDR3 DNA follows: TGTGCCGGCTCCCAGAAGACAGGGTTGGGTCAGCCCCAGCATTTT. The V call is TRBV6-1, the J call TRBJ1-5; 7 bases are a match to TRBD1. CDR1 is MNHNS and CDR2 is SASEGT in the germline V gene. The CDR3 contains 15 residues. V was pared by 11 bases and J by 6 bases, with 16 bases of the junction left unmatched.

The V gene is TRBV7-2, the J gene TRBJ1-2, with TRBD1 matching over 7 bases. Germline V lookup: CDR1 SGHTA, CDR2 FQGNSA. Trimming at V came to 4 bases and at J to 5 bases, leaving 4 bases not matched to a gene. The CDR3 spans 13 residues. Here the CDR3 DNA reads TGTGCCAGCAGCTGGGACAGCCTTTATGGCTACACCTTC. Encoded protein: CASSWDSLYGYTF.

This chain links TRBV18 with TRBJ2-2; D unclear. Germline CDR1 reads KGHSH; CDR2 reads LQKENI. The CDR3 length is 14 residues. Between the trimmed V and J ends, which lost 2 bases and 7 bases, there was a span of 11 bases. The CDR3 reads CASSPLRVGGELFF. The CDR3 DNA reads as TGTGCCAGCTCACCATTGAGAGTTGGCGGGGAGCTGTTTTTT.